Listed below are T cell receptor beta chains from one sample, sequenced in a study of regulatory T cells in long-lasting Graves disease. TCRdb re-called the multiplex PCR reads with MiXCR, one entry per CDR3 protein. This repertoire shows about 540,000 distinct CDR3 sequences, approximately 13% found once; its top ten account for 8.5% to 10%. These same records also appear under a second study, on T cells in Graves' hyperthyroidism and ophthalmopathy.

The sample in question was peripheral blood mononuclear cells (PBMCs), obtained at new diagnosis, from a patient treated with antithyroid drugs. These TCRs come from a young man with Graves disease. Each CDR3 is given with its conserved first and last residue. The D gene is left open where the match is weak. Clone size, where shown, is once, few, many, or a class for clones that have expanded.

CDR3 DNA: TGTGCCTCTAATCCCGGGACTAGCCTGACAGATACGCAGTATTTT
CDR3 protein: CASNPGTSLTDTQYF
J gene: TRBJ2-3
V gene: TRBV30
D gene: TRBD2
clone size: few

CDR3 DNA: TGTGCCAGCAGCGCACGGACTAGCGGGAACGAGCAGTACTTC
CDR3 protein: CASSARTSGNEQYF
J gene: TRBJ2-7
V gene: TRBV9
D gene: TRBD2
clone size: -

CDR3 DNA: TGTGCCAGCAGACCAGTTGGCCAGGGAATTAACGCTGGCTACACCTTC
CDR3 protein: CASRPVGQGINAGYTF
J gene: TRBJ1-2
V gene: TRBV27
D gene: -
clone size: many

CDR3 DNA: TGTGTCAGCCAACTACAGGGGGCGCGCACCTTC
CDR3 protein: CVSQLQGARTF
J gene: TRBJ1-2
V gene: TRBV6-1
D gene: TRBD1
clone size: few

CDR3 DNA: TGTGCCGCCACCAACAATCTAGCGGGAGTCAACGAGCAGTACTTC
CDR3 protein: CAATNNLAGVNEQYF
J gene: TRBJ2-7
V gene: TRBV24-1
D gene: TRBD2
clone size: many

CDR3 DNA: TGTGCCAGCAGCCATAGGGGGGGGCTACAAGAGACCCAGTACTTC
CDR3 protein: CASSHRGGLQETQYF
J gene: TRBJ2-5
V gene: TRBV14
D gene: -
clone size: -

CDR3 DNA: TGTGCCAGCAGTTTGAGAGGGCCCACCGGGGAGCTGTTTTTT
CDR3 protein: CASSLRGPTGELFF
J gene: TRBJ2-2
V gene: TRBV12-3/TRBV12-4
D gene: -
clone size: -

CDR3 DNA: TGTGCCAGTAGTATAACCCCCTCGGGGATACATGGCTACACCTTC
CDR3 protein: CASSITPSGIHGYTF
J gene: TRBJ1-2
V gene: TRBV19
D gene: -
clone size: many

CDR3 DNA: TGTGCCAGCAGCTCTGGAGATGCGGGAGCATCAGATACGCAGTATTTT
CDR3 protein: CASSSGDAGASDTQYF
J gene: TRBJ2-3
V gene: TRBV7-2
D gene: TRBD2
clone size: many

CDR3 DNA: TGTGCCACCAGTGAACTAACAGGAGTCTCCTACAATGAGCAGTTCTTC
CDR3 protein: CATSELTGVSYNEQFF
J gene: TRBJ2-1
V gene: TRBV24-1
D gene: -
clone size: few

CDR3 DNA: TGTGCCAGCAGTCCCATCGGAGAGAGAAGTCAGTACTTC
CDR3 protein: CASSPIGERSQYF
J gene: TRBJ2-4
V gene: TRBV7-6
D gene: -
clone size: -

CDR3 DNA: TGTGCCAGCAGCTCGGGCGCCTCCACCGAGCAGTACTTC
CDR3 protein: CASSSGASTEQYF
J gene: TRBJ2-7
V gene: TRBV5-5
D gene: -
clone size: few

CDR3 DNA: TGTGCCAGTAGTTCCTTACAGGGAAATGAGCAGTTCTTC
CDR3 protein: CASSSLQGNEQFF
J gene: TRBJ2-1
V gene: TRBV19
D gene: -
clone size: few

CDR3 DNA: TGTGCCAGCAGTTTACAGGGCGTTAATTCACCCCTCCACTTT
CDR3 protein: CASSLQGVNSPLHF
J gene: TRBJ1-6
V gene: TRBV27
D gene: -
clone size: many

CDR3 DNA: TGTGCCTGGAGTGTTGGCAGAGGGACGAATGAGCAGTTCTTC
CDR3 protein: CAWSVGRGTNEQFF
J gene: TRBJ2-1
V gene: TRBV30
D gene: -
clone size: many

CDR3 DNA: TGTGCCACCAGTGGCACCGGGACAGATTATTTCTATGGCTACACCTTC
CDR3 protein: CATSGTGTDYFYGYTF
J gene: TRBJ1-2
V gene: TRBV24-1
D gene: TRBD1
clone size: many

CDR3 DNA: TGTGCCTGGAATCTCGGGAGAATAGTAGGGGAGACCCAGTACTTC
CDR3 protein: CAWNLGRIVGETQYF
J gene: TRBJ2-5
V gene: TRBV30
D gene: -
clone size: few

CDR3 DNA: TGTGCCAGCAGCCTCCCCCCAGGGGAGAACACCGGGGAGCTGTTTTTT
CDR3 protein: CASSLPPGENTGELFF
J gene: TRBJ2-2
V gene: TRBV4-2
D gene: -
clone size: few

CDR3 DNA: TGTGCCTGCAAGGGACAGGGGCAAGAGACCCAGTACTTC
CDR3 protein: CACKGQGQETQYF
J gene: TRBJ2-5
V gene: TRBV7-6
D gene: TRBD1
clone size: few

CDR3 DNA: TGTGCCAGCAGGGCTATAGACCCGTACTTC
CDR3 protein: CASRAIDPYF
J gene: TRBJ2-7
V gene: TRBV6-1
D gene: -
clone size: -

CDR3 DNA: TGCAGCGTTGAGGGTACTAGCTCCTACAATGAGCAGTTCTTC
CDR3 protein: CSVEGTSSYNEQFF
J gene: TRBJ2-1
V gene: TRBV29-1
D gene: -
clone size: many

CDR3 DNA: TGCAGCGTTGGTGGGCATGCTAGCGGGGTTTACAATGAGCAGTTCTTC
CDR3 protein: CSVGGHASGVYNEQFF
J gene: TRBJ2-1
V gene: TRBV29-1
D gene: TRBD2
clone size: -

CDR3 DNA: TGTGCCGCACGTGCTTCATTAGGACAGAGGGCTGAAGCTTTCTTT
CDR3 protein: CAARASLGQRAEAFF
J gene: TRBJ1-1
V gene: TRBV10-3
D gene: -
clone size: once

CDR3 DNA: TGTGCCAGCAGCTTAGCCCTAAGGGAGTTTGTACAAGAGGACAATGAGCAGTTCTTC
CDR3 protein: CASSLALREFVQEDNEQFF
J gene: TRBJ2-1
V gene: TRBV7-9
D gene: -
clone size: few

CDR3 DNA: TGCAGCGCCCCCTGGGGCGGGGAGCTGTTTTTT
CDR3 protein: CSAPWGGELFF
J gene: TRBJ2-2
V gene: TRBV29-1
D gene: -
clone size: few

CDR3 DNA: TGCAGTGCTGGTGGGGACAGGGACTACGAGCAGTACTTC
CDR3 protein: CSAGGDRDYEQYF
J gene: TRBJ2-7
V gene: TRBV20-1
D gene: TRBD1
clone size: -

CDR3 DNA: TGTGCCAGCTCACCGAGCCCTAGTGTGGCTCGGACAGGACTAACAGATACGCAGTATTTT
CDR3 protein: CASSPSPSVARTGLTDTQYF
J gene: TRBJ2-3
V gene: TRBV12-3/TRBV12-4
D gene: -
clone size: -

CDR3 DNA: TGTGCCAGCAGCTTAGACAGTTCAGAAGCTTTCTTT
CDR3 protein: CASSLDSSEAFF
J gene: TRBJ1-1
V gene: TRBV11-2
D gene: -
clone size: few

CDR3 DNA: TGCGCCAGCAGCCAAGTATGGCGGAGAGCTAATGAGCAGTTCTTC
CDR3 protein: CASSQVWRRANEQFF
J gene: TRBJ2-1
V gene: TRBV4-1
D gene: -
clone size: -

CDR3 DNA: TGTGCCAGCAGCCCCGCAGCGGACTCCTACAATGAGCAGTTCTTC
CDR3 protein: CASSPAADSYNEQFF
J gene: TRBJ2-1
V gene: TRBV5-4
D gene: -
clone size: many

CDR3 DNA: TGTGCCAGCAGCCAAGTTCTTGTCACCGGGGAGCTGTTTTTT
CDR3 protein: CASSQVLVTGELFF
J gene: TRBJ2-2
V gene: TRBV14
D gene: -
clone size: -

CDR3 DNA: TGTGCCAGCAGCCGGGACGGGGCAGCTTCACCCCTCCACTTT
CDR3 protein: CASSRDGAASPLHF
J gene: TRBJ1-6
V gene: TRBV27
D gene: -
clone size: few

CDR3 DNA: TGCAGCGCCAATGACAGGAACCACGAGCAGTACTTC
CDR3 protein: CSANDRNHEQYF
J gene: TRBJ2-7
V gene: TRBV29-1
D gene: -
clone size: few

CDR3 DNA: TGTGCCAGCACCTTCGGGACCGCTAATACGCAGTATTTT
CDR3 protein: CASTFGTANTQYF
J gene: TRBJ2-3
V gene: TRBV27
D gene: -
clone size: many

CDR3 DNA: TGTGCCAGCAGCCCCGGACAGTATATGAATTCACCCCTCCACTTT
CDR3 protein: CASSPGQYMNSPLHF
J gene: TRBJ1-6
V gene: TRBV11-2
D gene: -
clone size: many

CDR3 DNA: TGCAGCGTCTCCCTAGGGTCCTCCTACAATGAGCAGTTCTTC
CDR3 protein: CSVSLGSSYNEQFF
J gene: TRBJ2-1
V gene: TRBV29-1
D gene: -
clone size: many

CDR3 DNA: TGTGCCAGCCGGGCCTGGGGCAATGAGCAGTTCTTC
CDR3 protein: CASRAWGNEQFF
J gene: TRBJ2-1
V gene: TRBV12-3/TRBV12-4
D gene: -
clone size: many

CDR3 DNA: TGTGCCAGCAGTTTATCCTCAGGAGCCTTTCCGTATTTT
CDR3 protein: CASSLSSGAFPYF
J gene: TRBJ1-5
V gene: TRBV27
D gene: -
clone size: many

CDR3 DNA: TGTGCCAGCACATCCGGGGACTACCTTTTTGGCACCGGGGAGCTGTTTTTT
CDR3 protein: CASTSGDYLFGTGELFF
J gene: TRBJ2-2
V gene: TRBV11-2
D gene: TRBD2
clone size: many

CDR3 DNA: TGCAGTGCCCCGGGCGGTCTAGCGGGAGAGTCAGATACGCAGTATTTT
CDR3 protein: CSAPGGLAGESDTQYF
J gene: TRBJ2-3
V gene: TRBV20-1
D gene: TRBD2
clone size: many

CDR3 DNA: TGTGCCAGCAGTCTCGACCATCCCAATGAGCAGTTCTTC
CDR3 protein: CASSLDHPNEQFF
J gene: TRBJ2-1
V gene: TRBV2
D gene: -
clone size: many

CDR3 DNA: TGCAGTGCACGACAGGGGTCTAACTATGGCTACACCTTC
CDR3 protein: CSARQGSNYGYTF
J gene: TRBJ1-2
V gene: TRBV20-1
D gene: TRBD1
clone size: -

CDR3 DNA: TGTGCCAGCAGTAGCTCAGGGGCTGGGGCCAACGTCCTGACTTTC
CDR3 protein: CASSSSGAGANVLTF
J gene: TRBJ2-6
V gene: TRBV6-4
D gene: -
clone size: -

CDR3 DNA: TGTGCCACCAGTGACTTAGACAGCAACTATGGCTACACCTTC
CDR3 protein: CATSDLDSNYGYTF
J gene: TRBJ1-2
V gene: TRBV24-1
D gene: -
clone size: many